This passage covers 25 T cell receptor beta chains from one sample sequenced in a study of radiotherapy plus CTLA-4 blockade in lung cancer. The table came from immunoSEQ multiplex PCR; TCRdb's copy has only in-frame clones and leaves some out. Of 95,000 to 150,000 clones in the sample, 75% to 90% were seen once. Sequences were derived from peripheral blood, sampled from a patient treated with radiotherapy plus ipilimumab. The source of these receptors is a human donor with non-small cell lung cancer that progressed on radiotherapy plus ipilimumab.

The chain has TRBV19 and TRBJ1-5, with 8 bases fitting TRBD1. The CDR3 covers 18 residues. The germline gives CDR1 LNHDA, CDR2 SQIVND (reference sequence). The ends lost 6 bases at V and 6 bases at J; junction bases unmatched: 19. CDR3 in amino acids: CASSMHRGGLGFGQPQHF. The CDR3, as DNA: TGTGCCAGTAGCATGCACAGGGGGGGTCTAGGATTCGGTCAGCCCCAGCATTTT. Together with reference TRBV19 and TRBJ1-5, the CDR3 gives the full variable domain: DGGITQSPKYLFRKEGQNVTLSCEQNLNHDAMYWYRQDPGQGLRLIYYSQIVNDFQKGDIAEGYSVSREKKESFPLTVTSAQKNPTAFYLCASSMHRGGLGFGQPQHFGDGTRLSIL.

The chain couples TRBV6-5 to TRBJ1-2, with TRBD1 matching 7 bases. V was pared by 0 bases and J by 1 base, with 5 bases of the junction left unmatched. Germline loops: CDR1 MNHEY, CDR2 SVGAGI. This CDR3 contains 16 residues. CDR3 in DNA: TGTGCCAGCAGTTACTCCGGGACAGACAATAACTATGGCTACACCTTC. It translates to CASSYSGTDNNYGYTF.

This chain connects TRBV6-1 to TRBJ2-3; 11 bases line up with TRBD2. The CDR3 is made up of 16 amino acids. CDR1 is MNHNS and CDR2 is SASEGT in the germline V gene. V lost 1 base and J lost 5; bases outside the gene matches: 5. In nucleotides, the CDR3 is TGTGCCAGCAGTGAAGTGGGGCTAGCGGGAGGAGATACGCAGTATTTT. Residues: CASSEVGLAGGDTQYF.

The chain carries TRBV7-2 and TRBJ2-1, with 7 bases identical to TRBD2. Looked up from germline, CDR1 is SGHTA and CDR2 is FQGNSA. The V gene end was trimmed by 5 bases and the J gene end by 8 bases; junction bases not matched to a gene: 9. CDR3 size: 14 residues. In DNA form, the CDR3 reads TGTGCCAGCAGCCCCCCCGGGGGGTGGGATGAGCAGTTCTTC. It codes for CASSPPGGWDEQFF.

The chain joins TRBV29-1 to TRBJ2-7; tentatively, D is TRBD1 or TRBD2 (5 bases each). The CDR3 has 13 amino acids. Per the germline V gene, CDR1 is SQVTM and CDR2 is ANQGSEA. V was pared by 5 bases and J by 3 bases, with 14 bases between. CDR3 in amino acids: CSVSNVGGYEQYF. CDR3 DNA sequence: TGCAGCGTTTCTAACGTTGGGGGCTACGAGCAGTACTTC.

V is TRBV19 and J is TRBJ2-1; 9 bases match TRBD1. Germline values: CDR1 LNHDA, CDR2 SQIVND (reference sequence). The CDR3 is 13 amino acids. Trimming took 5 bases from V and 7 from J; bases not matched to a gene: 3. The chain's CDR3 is CASSRDRENEQFF. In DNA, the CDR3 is TGTGCCAGTAGTCGGGACAGGGAAAATGAGCAGTTCTTC.

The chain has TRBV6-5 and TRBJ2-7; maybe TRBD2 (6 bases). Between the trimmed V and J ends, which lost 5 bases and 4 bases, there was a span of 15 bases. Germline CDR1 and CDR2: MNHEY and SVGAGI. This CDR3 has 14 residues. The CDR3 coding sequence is TGTGCCAGCAGTGAGGGAGGTGGGTCTTACGAGCAGTACTTC. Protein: CASSEGGGSYEQYF.

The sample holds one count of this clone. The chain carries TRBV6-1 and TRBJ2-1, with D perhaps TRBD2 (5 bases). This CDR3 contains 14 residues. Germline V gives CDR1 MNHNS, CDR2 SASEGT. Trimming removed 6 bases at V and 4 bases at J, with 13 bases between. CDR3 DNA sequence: TGTGCCAGCAGATCGGGAATGGGTTACAATGAGCAGTTCTTC. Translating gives CASRSGMGYNEQFF.

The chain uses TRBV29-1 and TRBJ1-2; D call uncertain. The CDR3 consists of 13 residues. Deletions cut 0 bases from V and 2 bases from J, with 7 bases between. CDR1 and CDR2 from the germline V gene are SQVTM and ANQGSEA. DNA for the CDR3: TGCAGCGTTGAAGATAGACTCAACTATGGCTACACCTTC. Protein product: CSVEDRLNYGYTF.

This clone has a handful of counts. DNA for the CDR3: TGTGCCAGCAGTGCTATGGTCCCTCGGGTCGAGCAGTACTTC. Translating it yields CASSAMVPRVEQYF. V gene TRBV28 combines with J gene TRBJ2-7; D uncertain. V was trimmed by 5 bases and J by 6 bases, leaving 17 bases between them. Germline loops: CDR1 MDHEN, CDR2 SYDVKM. The CDR3 covers 14 residues.

In DNA form, the CDR3 reads TGTGCCAGCAGCTCGACTAGGGACAATGAGCAGTTCTTC. As protein: CASSSTRDNEQFF. V gene TRBV7-3 combines with J gene TRBJ2-1, with D possibly being TRBD2 (6 bases). The V gene's germline CDR1 is SGHTA and CDR2 FQGTGA. The V gene lost 4 bases and the J gene lost 5 bases, with 9 bases spanning the gap. This CDR3 comprises 13 residues.

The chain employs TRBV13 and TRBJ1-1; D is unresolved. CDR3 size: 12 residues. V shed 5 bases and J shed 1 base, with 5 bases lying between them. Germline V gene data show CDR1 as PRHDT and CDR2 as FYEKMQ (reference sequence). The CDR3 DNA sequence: TGTGCCAGCAGCCTCCCGAACACTGAAGCTTTCTTT. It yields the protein CASSLPNTEAFF.

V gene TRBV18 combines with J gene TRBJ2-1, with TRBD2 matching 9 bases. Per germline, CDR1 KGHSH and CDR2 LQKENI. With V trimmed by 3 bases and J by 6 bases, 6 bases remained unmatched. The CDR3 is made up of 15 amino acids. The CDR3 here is CASSPWAGGVNEQFF. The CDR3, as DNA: TGTGCCAGCTCACCGTGGGCGGGAGGGGTCAATGAGCAGTTCTTC. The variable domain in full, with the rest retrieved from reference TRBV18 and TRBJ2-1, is NAGVMQNPRHLVRRRGQEARLRCSPMKGHSHVYWYRQLPEEGLKFMVYLQKENIIDESGMPKERFSAEFPKEGPSILRIQQVVRGDSAAYFCASSPWAGGVNEQFFGPGTRLTVL.

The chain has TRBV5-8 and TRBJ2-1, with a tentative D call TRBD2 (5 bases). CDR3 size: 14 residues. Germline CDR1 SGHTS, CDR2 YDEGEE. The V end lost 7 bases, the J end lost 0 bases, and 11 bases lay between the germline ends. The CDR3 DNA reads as TGTGCCAGCGATGAGGGCTTCTCCTACAATGAGCAGTTCTTC. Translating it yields CASDEGFSYNEQFF.

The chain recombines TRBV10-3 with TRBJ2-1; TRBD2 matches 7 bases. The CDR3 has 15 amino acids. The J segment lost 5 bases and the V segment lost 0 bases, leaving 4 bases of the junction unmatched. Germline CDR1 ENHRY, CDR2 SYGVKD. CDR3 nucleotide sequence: TGTGCCATCAGTGAGTCGGGGACTATAAACAATGAGCAGTTCTTC. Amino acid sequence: CAISESGTINNEQFF.

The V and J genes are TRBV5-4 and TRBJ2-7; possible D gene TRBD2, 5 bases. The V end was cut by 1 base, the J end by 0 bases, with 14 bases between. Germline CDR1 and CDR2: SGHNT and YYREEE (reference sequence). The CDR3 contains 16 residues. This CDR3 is CASSLFSFSDSYEQYF. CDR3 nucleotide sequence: TGTGCCAGCAGCTTGTTTAGCTTTAGCGACTCCTACGAGCAGTACTTC.

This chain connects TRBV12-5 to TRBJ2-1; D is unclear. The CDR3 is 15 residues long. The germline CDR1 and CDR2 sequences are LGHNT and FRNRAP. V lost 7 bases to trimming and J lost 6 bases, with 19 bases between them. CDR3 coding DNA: TGTGCTAGTGCCTTGATAGTAGCTTTAGTCAATGAGCAGTTCTTC. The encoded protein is CASALIVALVNEQFF.

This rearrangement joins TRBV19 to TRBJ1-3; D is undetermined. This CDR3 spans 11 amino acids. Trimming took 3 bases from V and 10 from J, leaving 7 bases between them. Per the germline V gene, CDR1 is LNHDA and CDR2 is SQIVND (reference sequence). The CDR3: CASSIPWTIYF. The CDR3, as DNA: TGTGCCAGTAGTATCCCGTGGACCATATATTTT.

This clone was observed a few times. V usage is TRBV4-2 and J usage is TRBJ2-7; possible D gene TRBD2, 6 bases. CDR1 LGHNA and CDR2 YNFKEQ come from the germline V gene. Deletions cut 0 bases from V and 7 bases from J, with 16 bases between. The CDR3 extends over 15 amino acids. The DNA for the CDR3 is TGTGCCAGCAGCCAAGATCCCCGCGGGGCCTGGGAGCAGTACTTC. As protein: CASSQDPRGAWEQYF.

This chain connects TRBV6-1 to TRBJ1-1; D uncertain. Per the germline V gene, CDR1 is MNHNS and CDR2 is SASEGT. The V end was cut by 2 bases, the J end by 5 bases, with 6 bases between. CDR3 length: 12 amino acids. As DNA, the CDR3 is TGTGCCAGCAGTGAAAGAACGACTGAAGCTTTCTTT. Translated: CASSERTTEAFF.

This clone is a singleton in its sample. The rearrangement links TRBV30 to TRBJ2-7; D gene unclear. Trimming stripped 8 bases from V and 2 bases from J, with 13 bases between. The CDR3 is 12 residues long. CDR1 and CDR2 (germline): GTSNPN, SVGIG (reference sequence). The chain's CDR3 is CAVWGTTYEQYF. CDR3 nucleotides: TGTGCCGTCTGGGGAACCACCTACGAGCAGTACTTC.

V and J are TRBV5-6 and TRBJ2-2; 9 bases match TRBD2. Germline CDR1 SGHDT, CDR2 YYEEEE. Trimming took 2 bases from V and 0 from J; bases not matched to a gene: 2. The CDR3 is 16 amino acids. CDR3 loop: CASSFLAGPNTGELFF. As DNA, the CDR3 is TGTGCCAGCAGCTTCCTAGCGGGGCCGAACACCGGGGAGCTGTTTTTT.

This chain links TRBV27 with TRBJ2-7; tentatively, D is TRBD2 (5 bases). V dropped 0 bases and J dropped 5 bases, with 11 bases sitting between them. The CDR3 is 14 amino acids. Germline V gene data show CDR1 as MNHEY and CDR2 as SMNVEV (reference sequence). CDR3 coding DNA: TGTGCCAGCAGTTTATCCGGCCCGCGGGACGAGCAGTACTTC. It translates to CASSLSGPRDEQYF.

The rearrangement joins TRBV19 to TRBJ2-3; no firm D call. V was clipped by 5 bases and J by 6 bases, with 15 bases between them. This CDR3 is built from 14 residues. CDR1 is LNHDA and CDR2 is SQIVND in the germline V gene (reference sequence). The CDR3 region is CASSPRSFLDTQYF. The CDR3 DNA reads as TGTGCCAGTAGTCCAAGGTCCTTCCTGGATACGCAGTATTTT.

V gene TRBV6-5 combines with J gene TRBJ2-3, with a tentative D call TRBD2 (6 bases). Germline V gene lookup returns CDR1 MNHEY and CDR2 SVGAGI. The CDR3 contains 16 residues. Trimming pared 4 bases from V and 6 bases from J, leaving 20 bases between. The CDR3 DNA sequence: TGTGCCAGCAGTTCACCCCGGGACTCACCCCGGGATACGCAGTATTTT. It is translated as CASSSPRDSPRDTQYF.